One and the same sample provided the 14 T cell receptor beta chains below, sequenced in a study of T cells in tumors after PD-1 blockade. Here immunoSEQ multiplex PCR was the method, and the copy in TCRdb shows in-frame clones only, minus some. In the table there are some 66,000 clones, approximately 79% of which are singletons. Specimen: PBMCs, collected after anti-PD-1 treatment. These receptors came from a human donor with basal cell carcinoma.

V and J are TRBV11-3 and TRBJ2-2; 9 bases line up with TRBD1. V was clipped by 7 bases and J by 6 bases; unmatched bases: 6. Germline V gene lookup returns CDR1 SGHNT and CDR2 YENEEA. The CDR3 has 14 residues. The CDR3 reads CASNPGQGAGELFF. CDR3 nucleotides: TGTGCCAGCAACCCGGGACAGGGAGCCGGGGAGCTGTTTTTT.

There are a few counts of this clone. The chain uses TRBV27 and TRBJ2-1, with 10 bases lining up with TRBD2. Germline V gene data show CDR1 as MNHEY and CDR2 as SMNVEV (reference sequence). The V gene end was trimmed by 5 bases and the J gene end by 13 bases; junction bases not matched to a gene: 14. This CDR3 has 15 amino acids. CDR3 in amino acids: CASSIQRGGRVYQFF. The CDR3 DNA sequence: TGTGCCAGCAGTATCCAGCGGGGGGGCCGCGTATATCAGTTCTTC.

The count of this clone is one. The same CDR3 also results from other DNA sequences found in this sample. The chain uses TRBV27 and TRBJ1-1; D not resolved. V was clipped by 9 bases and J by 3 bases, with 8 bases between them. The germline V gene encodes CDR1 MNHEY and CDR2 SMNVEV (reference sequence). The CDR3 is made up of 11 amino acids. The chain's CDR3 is CASTGYTEAFF. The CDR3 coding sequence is TGTGCCAGTACTGGGTACACTGAAGCTTTCTTT.

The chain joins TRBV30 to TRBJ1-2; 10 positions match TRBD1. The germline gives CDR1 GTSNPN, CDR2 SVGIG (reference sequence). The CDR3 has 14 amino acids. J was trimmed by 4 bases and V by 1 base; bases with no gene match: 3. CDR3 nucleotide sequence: TGTGCCTGGAGTGCGGGACAGGGGACCTATGGCTACACCTTC. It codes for CAWSAGQGTYGYTF.

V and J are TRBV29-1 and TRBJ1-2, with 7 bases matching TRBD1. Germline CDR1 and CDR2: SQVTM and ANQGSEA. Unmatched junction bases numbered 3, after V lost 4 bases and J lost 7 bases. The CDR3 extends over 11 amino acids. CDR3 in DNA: TGCAGCGTTGGGGAGGGGGCTGGCTACACCTTC. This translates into CSVGEGAGYTF.

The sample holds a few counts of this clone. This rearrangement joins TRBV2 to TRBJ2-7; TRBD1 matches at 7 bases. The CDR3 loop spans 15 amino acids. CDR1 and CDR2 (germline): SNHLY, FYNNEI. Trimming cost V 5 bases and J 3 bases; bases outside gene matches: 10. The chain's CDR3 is CASSPDREPYYEQYF. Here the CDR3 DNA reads TGTGCCAGCAGTCCAGACAGGGAGCCTTACTACGAGCAGTACTTC.

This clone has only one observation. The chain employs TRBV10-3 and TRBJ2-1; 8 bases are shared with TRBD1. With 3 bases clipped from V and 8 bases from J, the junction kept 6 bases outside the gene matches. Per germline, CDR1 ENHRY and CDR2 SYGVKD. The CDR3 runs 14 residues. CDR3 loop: CAISEARGRDEQFF. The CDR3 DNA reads TGTGCCATCAGTGAAGCCAGGGGGCGGGATGAGCAGTTCTTC.

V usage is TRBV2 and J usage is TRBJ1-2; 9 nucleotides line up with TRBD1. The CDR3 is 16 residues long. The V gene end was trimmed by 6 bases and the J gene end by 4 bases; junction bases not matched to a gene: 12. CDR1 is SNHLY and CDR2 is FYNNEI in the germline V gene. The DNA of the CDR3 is TGTGCCAGCAGACGGGACAGGGAACTCACTATCTATGGCTACACCTTC. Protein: CASRRDRELTIYGYTF.

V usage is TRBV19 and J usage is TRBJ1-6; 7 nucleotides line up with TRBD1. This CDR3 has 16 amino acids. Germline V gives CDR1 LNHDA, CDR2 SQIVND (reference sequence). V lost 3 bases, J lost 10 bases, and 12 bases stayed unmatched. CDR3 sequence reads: CASSIARQGSNSPLHF. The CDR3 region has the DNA TGTGCCAGTAGTATTGCACGACAGGGTTCAAACTCACCCCTCCACTTT.

CDR3 protein: CASSLEDRAPNNEQFF. In DNA, the CDR3 is TGTGCCAGCAGCTTAGAAGACAGGGCCCCAAACAATGAGCAGTTCTTC. The rearrangement links TRBV11-3 to TRBJ2-1; 7 bases are a match to TRBD1. The CDR3 has 16 amino acids. The V segment lost 0 bases and the J segment 5 bases; nucleotides outside the gene matches: 7. CDR1 and CDR2 from the germline V gene are SGHNT and YENEEA.

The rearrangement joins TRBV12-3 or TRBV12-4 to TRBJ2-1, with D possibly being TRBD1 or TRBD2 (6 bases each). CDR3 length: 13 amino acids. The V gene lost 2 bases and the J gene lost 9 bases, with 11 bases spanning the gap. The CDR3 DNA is TGTGCCAGCAGTTTAAGGGGGGCCTTTGAGCAGTTCTTC. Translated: CASSLRGAFEQFF.

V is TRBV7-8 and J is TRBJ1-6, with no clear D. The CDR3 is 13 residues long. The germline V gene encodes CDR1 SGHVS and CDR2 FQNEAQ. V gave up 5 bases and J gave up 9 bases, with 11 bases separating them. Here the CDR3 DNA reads TGTGCCAGCAGCCAAGGTACAGTTTCACCCCTCCACTTT. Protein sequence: CASSQGTVSPLHF.

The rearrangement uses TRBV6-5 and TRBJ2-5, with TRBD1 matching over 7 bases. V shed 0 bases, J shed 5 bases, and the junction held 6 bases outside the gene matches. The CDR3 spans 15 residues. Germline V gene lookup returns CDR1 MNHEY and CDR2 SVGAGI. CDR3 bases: TGTGCCAGCAGTTACTCGCAGGGGGTAAGGGAGACCCAGTACTTC. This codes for CASSYSQGVRETQYF.

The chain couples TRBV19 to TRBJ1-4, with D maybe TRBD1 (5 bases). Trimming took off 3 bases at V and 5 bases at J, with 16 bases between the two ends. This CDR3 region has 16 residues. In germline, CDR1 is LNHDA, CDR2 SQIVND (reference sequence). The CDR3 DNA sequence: TGTGCCAGTAGTATGCGCCCGGGGGGACGGAATGAAAAACTGTTTTTT. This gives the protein CASSMRPGGRNEKLFF.